The present entry profiles one T cell receptor (beta chain) with its context. Its antigen is undetermined. Focal radiation and CTLA-4 blockade (ipilimumab) were tested in chemo-refractory metastatic non-small-cell lung cancer patients. Here immunoSEQ multiplex PCR was the method, and the copy in TCRdb shows in-frame clones only, minus some. The table includes some 110,000 clones, about 83% detected once. The sample originates from a study of radiotherapy plus CTLA-4 blockade in lung cancer. Study-level points and caveats: Reports identified early blood T cell clone dynamics, with interferon-beta, as the best response predictor.

The CDR3 is 14 amino acids. From germline, CDR1 is MRHNA and CDR2 SNTAGT. The chain carries TRBV6-4 and TRBJ1-2; D uncertain. This clonotype was sampled from a human donor with non-small cell lung cancer who had a partial response to radiotherapy plus ipilimumab. Sequencing was performed on peripheral blood, taken from a patient treated with radiotherapy plus ipilimumab. The CDR3 reads CATAREGSVGGYTF. In DNA, the CDR3 is TGTGCAACCGCCCGGGAGGGATCGGTTGGTGGCTACACCTTC.